These 4 T cell receptor beta chains were sequenced from one sample in a study of blood T cell repertoires in COVID-19. Profiled with immunoSEQ multiplex PCR; TCRdb holds only in-frame clones, not every one. The sample has approximately 470,000 clones, roughly 90% seen once; the top ten hold 0.65% to 0.9%. Sequenced: PBMCs or T cells enriched from blood (not recorded which). Every receptor here comes from a woman aged 18-30 years who had recovered from COVID-19.

The rearrangement joins TRBV2 to TRBJ2-5; D is uncertain. The length of the CDR3 is 12 residues. Between the trimmed V and J ends, which lost 8 bases and 3 bases, there was a span of 10 bases. Germline V gene lookup returns CDR1 SNHLY and CDR2 FYNNEI. CDR3 protein: CASAPVEETQYF. CDR3 bases: TGTGCCAGCGCGCCGGTAGAAGAGACCCAGTACTTC.

V and J are TRBV6-5 and TRBJ1-4; D might be TRBD1 (6 bases). The CDR3 length is 15 residues. V was trimmed by 2 bases and J by 8 bases, leaving 15 bases between them. From germline, CDR1 is MNHEY and CDR2 SVGAGI. The CDR3 region has the DNA TGTGCCAGCAGTTACCTAGGGGGAATGGGGGAAAAACTGTTTTTT. It is translated as CASSYLGGMGEKLFF.

The chain joins TRBV30 to TRBJ2-3; weak D call: TRBD2 (6 bases). The germline V gene encodes CDR1 GTSNPN and CDR2 SVGIG (reference sequence). Trimming took off 2 bases at V and 2 bases at J, with 17 bases between the two ends. This CDR3 contains 16 residues. The chain's CDR3 is CAWSTLTRPYTDTQYF. The DNA of the CDR3 is TGTGCCTGGAGTACCCTGACTAGACCCTACACAGATACGCAGTATTTT.

The V call is TRBV5-8, the J call TRBJ1-6, with 8 nucleotides matching TRBD1. Germline V gene sequence: CDR1 SGHTS, CDR2 YDEGEE. V shed 0 bases, J shed 10 bases, and the junction held 9 bases outside the gene matches. The CDR3 is 16 amino acids. Here the CDR3 reads CASSLDRGSSGSPLHF. In DNA, the CDR3 is TGTGCCAGCAGCTTGGACAGGGGGAGCTCAGGATCACCCCTCCACTTT.